The 25 T cell receptor beta chains in this list originate from one sample, sequenced in a study of T cell responses to AZD1222 COVID-19 vaccine. TCRdb keeps only in-frame clones here, not all; method: immunoSEQ multiplex PCR. The sample carries roughly 120,000 clones, approximately 90% recorded once. Source: peripheral blood, taken on day 0 of AZD1222 vaccination. These receptors all stem from an adult in good health.

The chain uses TRBV6-2 or TRBV6-3 and TRBJ2-7; D not certain. Trimming took off 2 bases at V and 4 bases at J, with 9 bases between the two ends. The CDR3 contains 13 residues. The germline V gene encodes CDR1 MNHEY and CDR2 SVGEGT. The CDR3 region is CASSYQASYEQYF. For the CDR3, the DNA is TGTGCCAGCAGTTACCAGGCTAGTTACGAGCAGTACTTC.

The chain employs TRBV6-5 and TRBJ1-2, with D hard to call. Germline V gives CDR1 MNHEY, CDR2 SVGAGI. The CDR3 consists of 13 residues. V lost 0 bases to trimming and J lost 3 bases, with 5 bases between them. The CDR3 DNA reads as TGTGCCAGCAGTTACTCGCAACACTATGGCTACACCTTC. As protein: CASSYSQHYGYTF.

This clone was detected only once. CDR3: CASNPRRGYGYTF. Written as DNA, the CDR3 is TGTGCCAGCAACCCTAGGAGGGGCTATGGCTACACCTTC. The V call is TRBV6-5, the J call TRBJ1-2; perhaps TRBD1 as D (5 bases). V shed 7 bases and J shed 4 bases, with 13 bases lying between them. This CDR3 is 13 amino acids long. From germline, CDR1 is MNHEY and CDR2 SVGAGI.

The chain links TRBV6-5 to TRBJ1-5; 7 positions match TRBD1. Germline V CDR1 and CDR2: MNHEY, SVGAGI. CDR3 length: 14 residues. V gave up 3 bases and J gave up 6 bases; unmatched junction bases: 5. The CDR3 is CASSYRQGGQPQHF. CDR3 bases: TGTGCCAGCAGTTATAGACAGGGCGGTCAGCCCCAGCATTTT.

V and J are TRBV30 and TRBJ1-5; the D gene is possibly TRBD1 (6 bases). CDR3 length equals 13 residues. Trimming removed 2 bases at V and 4 bases at J, with 9 bases between. Germline lookup yields CDR1 GTSNPN and CDR2 SVGIG (reference sequence). The CDR3 sequence: CAWSQGSNQPQHF. Here the CDR3 DNA reads TGTGCCTGGAGTCAGGGGTCGAATCAGCCCCAGCATTTT. Full variable domain (missing parts from reference TRBV30 and TRBJ1-5): SQTIHQWPATLVQPVGSPLSLECTVEGTSNPNLYWYRQAAGRGLQLLFYSVGIGQISSEVPQNLSASRPQDRQFILSSKKLLLSDSGFYLCAWSQGSNQPQHFGDGTRLSIL.

The gene calls are TRBV27 and TRBJ1-1, with 7 bases fitting TRBD1. The CDR3 length is 14 residues. Germline values: CDR1 MNHEY, CDR2 SMNVEV (reference sequence). The trim removed 0 bases at V and 6 bases at J, leaving 4 bases unmatched. This chain's CDR3 is CASSLSGQGAEAFF. CDR3 coding DNA: TGTGCCAGCAGTTTATCGGGGCAGGGGGCTGAAGCTTTCTTT.

This chain links TRBV2 with TRBJ1-2; D is undetermined. The germline V and J ends were trimmed by 11 bases and 0 bases, with 25 bases remaining between them. CDR3 length: 17 amino acids. Germline CDR1 and CDR2: SNHLY and FYNNEI. CDR3 loop: CASPSGLLPPPNYGYTF. The DNA for the CDR3 is TGTGCCTCCCCATCGGGGTTACTACCACCACCTAACTATGGCTACACCTTC. Complete variable domain (other parts from reference TRBV2 and TRBJ1-2): EPEVTQTPSHQVTQMGQEVILRCVPISNHLYFYWYRQILGQKVEFLVSFYNNEISEKSEIFDDQFSVERPDGSNFTLKIRSTKLEDSAMYFCASPSGLLPPPNYGYTFGSGTRLTVV.

The chain is built from TRBV24-1 and TRBJ1-2; 9 bases are a match to TRBD1. This CDR3 comprises 17 residues. Trimming at V came to 3 bases and at J to 7 bases, leaving 14 bases not matched to a gene. Germline assignment: CDR1 KGHDR and CDR2 SFDVKD. The CDR3 spells CATSDTPGQGVVAGYTF. The CDR3 DNA follows: TGTGCCACCAGTGATACACCGGGACAGGGCGTGGTGGCTGGCTACACCTTC.

By sample fraction, this clone is medium-sized. The chain recombines TRBV6-4 with TRBJ1-3; no clear D. This CDR3 is built from 15 residues. V was pared by 5 bases and J by 5 bases, with 16 bases between. Per germline, CDR1 MRHNA and CDR2 SNTAGT. The CDR3 reads CASSIRTSRRNTIYF. Written as DNA, the CDR3 is TGTGCCAGCAGTATTCGGACCTCTCGGCGAAACACCATATATTTT.

This chain links TRBV5-4 with TRBJ2-1, with TRBD1 matching 7 bases. The germline V gene has CDR1 SGHNT and CDR2 YYREEE (reference sequence). The CDR3 contains 13 residues. J gave up 10 bases and V 0 bases, and 4 bases lay outside the gene matches. The CDR3 reads CASSLGDSPEQFF. In nucleotides, the CDR3 is TGTGCCAGCAGCTTGGGGGACAGCCCCGAGCAGTTCTTC. Using reference TRBV5-4 and TRBJ2-1 for the parts outside the CDR3, the full variable domain is ETGVTQSPTHLIKTRGQQVTLRCSSQSGHNTVSWYQQALGQGPQFIFQYYREEENGRGNFPPRFSGLQFPNYSSELNVNALELDDSALYLCASSLGDSPEQFFGPGTRLTVL.

The chain combines TRBV5-1 with TRBJ2-3, with D unclear. The CDR3 is 14 amino acids. Trimming left V 1 base short and J 4 bases short, with 10 bases between. Germline CDR1 and CDR2: SGHRS and YFSETQ. CDR3 sequence (DNA): TGCGCCAGCAGCTTGTCCAGTTGGGCAGATACGCAGTATTTT. It is translated as CASSLSSWADTQYF.

The gene calls are TRBV28 and TRBJ2-1; 8 nucleotides align to TRBD2. The trim removed 10 bases at V and 4 bases at J, leaving 12 bases unmatched. The CDR3 is 15 amino acids. Germline CDR1 is MDHEN and CDR2 is SYDVKM. The CDR3 region has the DNA TGTGCCACCCGTATGGCTAGCGGGTTATACAATGAGCAGTTCTTC. Translation: CATRMASGLYNEQFF.

The CDR3 DNA sequence: TGCGCCAGCAGCTCTCGGGAACCCTATACGCAGTATTTT. The encoded protein is CASSSREPYTQYF. This sequence joins TRBV5-1 and TRBJ2-3, with D possibly TRBD2 on 5 matching bases. The V end was cut by 3 bases, the J end by 7 bases, with 12 bases between. Looked up from germline, CDR1 is SGHRS and CDR2 is YFSETQ. The CDR3 spans 13 residues. The complete variable domain, with remaining parts taken from reference TRBV5-1 and TRBJ2-3, reads KAGVTQTPRYLIKTRGQQVTLSCSPISGHRSVSWYQQTPGQGLQFLFEYFSETQRNKGNFPGRFSGRQFSNSRSEMNVSTLELGDSALYLCASSSREPYTQYFGPGTRLTVL.

The rearrangement uses TRBV5-5 and TRBJ1-5; tentative D call: TRBD1 (6 bases). The CDR3 spans 15 residues. Looked up from germline, CDR1 is SGHKS and CDR2 is YYEKEE (reference sequence). V dropped 0 bases and J dropped 7 bases, with 14 bases sitting between them. The CDR3 nucleotides read TGTGCCAGCAGCTTGGTTGGCAGGGGTGAACAGCCCCAGCATTTT. This gives the protein CASSLVGRGEQPQHF.

The chain carries TRBV15 and TRBJ1-5; no clear D gene. The ends were cut back, 0 bases at V and 5 bases at J, with 8 bases in the middle. The CDR3 is made up of 14 amino acids. In germline, CDR1 is LNHNV, CDR2 YYDKDF (reference sequence). In DNA, the CDR3 is TGTGCCACCAGCAGAGATCGCGGGGATCAGCCCCAGCATTTT. Translated: CATSRDRGDQPQHF. Variable domain in full (rest from reference TRBV15 and TRBJ1-5): DAMVIQNPRYQVTQFGKPVTLSCSQTLNHNVMYWYQQKSSQAPKLLFHYYDKDFNNEADTPDNFQSRRPNTSFCFLDIRSPGLGDTAMYLCATSRDRGDQPQHFGDGTRLSIL.

The rearrangement joins TRBV10-3 to TRBJ2-3; unclear D gene. CDR3 size: 11 residues. Per the germline V gene, CDR1 is ENHRY and CDR2 is SYGVKD. Trimming shortened V by 5 bases and J by 7 bases, and 7 bases separated the two germline ends. The CDR3 region has the DNA TGTGCCATCAGTAACATGAATACGCAGTATTTT. It translates to CAISNMNTQYF.

The V and J genes are TRBV3-1 (or the pseudogene TRBV3-2) and TRBJ1-2; 9 bases are shared with TRBD1. V lost 2 bases and J lost 7; bases outside the gene matches: 11. The CDR3 totals 16 residues. Germline V gene data show CDR1 as LGHDT and CDR2 as YNNKEL (reference sequence). The CDR3 sequence is CASSQRNRGRSSGYTF. The CDR3, as DNA: TGTGCCAGCAGCCAACGGAACAGGGGGCGTTCAAGTGGCTACACCTTC.

The V and J genes are TRBV20-1 and TRBJ1-2; D not resolved. The V gene lost 5 bases and the J gene lost 4 bases, with 8 bases spanning the gap. CDR3 length: 11 amino acids. Germline assignment: CDR1 DFQATT and CDR2 SNEGSKA (reference sequence). CDR3 DNA sequence: TGCAGTGCTCGCGGGTTCTATGGCTACACCTTC. Translating gives CSARGFYGYTF.

The V and J genes are TRBV3-1 (or the pseudogene TRBV3-2) and TRBJ1-1; weak D call: TRBD1 (6 bases). In germline, CDR1 is LGHDT, CDR2 YNNKEL (reference sequence). The CDR3 is 18 amino acids. Trimming left V 0 bases short and J 0 bases short, with 17 bases between. The CDR3: CASSQEINRGPVNTEAFF. In nucleotides, the CDR3 is TGTGCCAGCAGCCAAGAGATAAATCGGGGGCCTGTGAACACTGAAGCTTTCTTT.

The chain links TRBV9 to TRBJ1-1, with D perhaps TRBD1 (5 bases). The germline CDR1 and CDR2 sequences are SGDLS and YYNGEE. V shed 5 bases and J shed 1 base, with 9 bases lying between them. The CDR3 contains 13 residues. CDR3 protein: CASSGGRNTEAFF. The CDR3 DNA follows: TGTGCCAGCAGTGGGGGTCGGAACACTGAAGCTTTCTTT.

The chain uses TRBV2 and TRBJ1-1; D is unresolved. Germline CDR1 and CDR2: SNHLY and FYNNEI. There are 12 residues in the CDR3. V lost 3 bases and J lost 10, with 12 bases in between. CDR3 sequence (DNA): TGTGCCAGCAGTGACGACTCGACGCGAGCTTTCTTT. It encodes CASSDDSTRAFF.

This chain connects TRBV18 to TRBJ1-2; TRBD1 agrees at 8 bases. The CDR3 covers 13 residues. In germline, CDR1 is KGHSH, CDR2 LQKENI. J gave up 3 bases and V 3 bases, and 0 bases lay outside the gene matches. The CDR3 nucleotides read TGTGCCAGCTCACCGGACAGGGACTATGGCTACACCTTC. The encoded protein is CASSPDRDYGYTF.

The V gene is TRBV6-2 or TRBV6-3, the J gene TRBJ1-1, with no clear D. V gave up 5 bases and J gave up 2 bases, with 15 bases separating them. Germline-derived CDR1 and CDR2 are MNHEY and SVGEGT. The CDR3 is 15 amino acids. CDR3 sequence: CASSPYLSRNTEAFF. The CDR3 region has the DNA TGTGCCAGCAGTCCGTACCTGAGCCGAAACACTGAAGCTTTCTTT.

This clone came up a few times. The chain is built from TRBV30 and TRBJ1-6; TRBD1 is a possible D gene (5 bases). This CDR3 has 13 amino acids. Trimming took off 3 bases at V and 7 bases at J, with 10 bases between the two ends. Germline V lookup: CDR1 GTSNPN, CDR2 SVGIG (reference sequence). For the CDR3, the DNA is TGTGCCTGGAGGAGGGGCGGGAATTCACCCCTCCACTTT. Protein product: CAWRRGGNSPLHF.

V gene TRBV4-1 combines with J gene TRBJ1-2; no clear D. The CDR3 totals 15 residues. Germline V gene lookup returns CDR1 MGHRA and CDR2 YSYEKL. The germline V and J ends were trimmed by 1 base and 5 bases, with 14 bases remaining between them. In DNA, the CDR3 is TGCGCCAGCAGCCAAGTTGGGTGGGGATGGTATGGCTACACCTTC. Amino acid sequence: CASSQVGWGWYGYTF.